Listed below are T cell receptor beta chains from one sample, sequenced in a study of T cells in Graves' hyperthyroidism and ophthalmopathy. Via MiXCR, TCRdb re-called the multiplex PCR reads, giving one row per CDR3 protein. This table has 500,000 to 650,000 distinct CDR3 sequences, 40% to 50% appearing once. Sequencing was done on a sample of peripheral blood or thyroid tissue (not recorded which). The origin of the receptors is an adult woman with Graves' disease, either hyperthyroidism or ophthalmopathy (not recorded which). CDR3s include the opening cysteine and the closing phenylalanine or tryptophan. The D gene is left open where the match is weak. The listing skips clone size in some rows; elsewhere it reads once, few, many or a size class.

CDR3 protein	CDR3 DNA	J gene	V gene	clone size	D gene
CASSQSTEKLFF	TGTGCCAGCAGCCAATCGACGGAAAAACTGTTTTTT	TRBJ1-4	TRBV4-2	once	.
CASSQTQGNNSPLHF	TGTGCCAGCAGCCAAACCCAGGGGAATAATTCACCCCTCCACTTT	TRBJ1-6	TRBV7-9	.	.
CASTLGGLDQPQHF	TGTGCCAGCACCCTCGGAGGGTTGGATCAGCCCCAGCATTTT	TRBJ1-5	TRBV6-1	.	.
CASSNQGGSTDTQYF	TGTGCCAGCAGCAATCAGGGAGGAAGCACAGATACGCAGTATTTT	TRBJ2-3	TRBV7-2	few	.
CSVTQGVFNEKLFF	TGCAGCGTTACTCAGGGGGTCTTTAATGAAAAACTGTTTTTT	TRBJ1-4	TRBV29-1	many	TRBD1
CASSLQGSHTEAFF	TGTGCCAGCAGTTTACAGGGGAGCCACACTGAAGCTTTCTTT	TRBJ1-1	TRBV10-3	.	TRBD1
CATSDAPGTGSTDTQYF	TGTGCCACCAGTGATGCCCCAGGGACAGGGAGTACAGATACGCAGTATTTT	TRBJ2-3	TRBV24-1	.	TRBD1
CAISAGTDEKLFF	TGTGCCATCAGTGCGGGGACAGATGAAAAACTGTTTTTT	TRBJ1-4	TRBV10-3	few	TRBD1
CASTLRTDYGYTF	TGTGCCAGCACCTTGAGGACGGATTATGGCTACACCTTC	TRBJ1-2	TRBV6-2/TRBV6-3	many	.
CASSRKGQGAYEQYF	TGTGCCAGCAGCAGAAAGGGACAGGGGGCCTACGAGCAGTACTTC	TRBJ2-7	TRBV27	.	TRBD1
CASSRQGNSNQPQHF	TGTGCCAGCAGCCGACAGGGGAATAGCAATCAGCCCCAGCATTTT	TRBJ1-5	TRBV11-2	few	TRBD1
CSARRTSGGYEQYF	TGCAGTGCTAGGAGGACTAGCGGGGGCTACGAGCAGTACTTC	TRBJ2-7	TRBV20-1	.	TRBD2
CAIRGGQGGDRYF	TGTGCCATCAGGGGAGGACAGGGGGGCGATCGGTACTTC	TRBJ2-7	TRBV10-3	.	TRBD1
CAIRQYTEAFF	TGTGCCATCAGGCAGTACACTGAAGCTTTCTTT	TRBJ1-1	TRBV10-3	.	.
CAISESGTSGRNTGELFF	TGTGCCATCAGTGAGTCGGGGACTAGCGGGAGGAACACCGGGGAGCTGTTTTTT	TRBJ2-2	TRBV10-3	many	TRBD2
CASIESGPETQYF	TGTGCCAGCATCGAATCGGGGCCAGAGACCCAGTACTTC	TRBJ2-5	TRBV2	many	.
CASSFNIAGGTGELFF	TGTGCCAGCAGCTTCAACATAGCGGGAGGGACCGGGGAGCTGTTTTTT	TRBJ2-2	TRBV7-9	.	TRBD2
CASSSVAGGVYEQYF	TGTGCCAGCAGCTCTGTAGCGGGAGGCGTCTACGAGCAGTACTTC	TRBJ2-7	TRBV7-2	many	TRBD2
CATSPFDGNQPQHF	TGTGCCACCAGCCCCTTTGATGGCAATCAGCCCCAGCATTTT	TRBJ1-5	TRBV15	.	.
CASSQRLAGSGQF	TGTGCCAGCAGCCAGCGACTAGCGGGATCCGGTCAATTC	TRBJ2-7	TRBV7-9	.	TRBD2
CSVGTSEDYEQYF	TGCAGCGTGGGGACTAGCGAAGACTACGAGCAGTACTTC	TRBJ2-7	TRBV29-1	few	TRBD2
CSVRDSNYGYTF	TGCAGCGTTCGTGACAGTAACTATGGCTACACCTTC	TRBJ1-2	TRBV29-1	.	.